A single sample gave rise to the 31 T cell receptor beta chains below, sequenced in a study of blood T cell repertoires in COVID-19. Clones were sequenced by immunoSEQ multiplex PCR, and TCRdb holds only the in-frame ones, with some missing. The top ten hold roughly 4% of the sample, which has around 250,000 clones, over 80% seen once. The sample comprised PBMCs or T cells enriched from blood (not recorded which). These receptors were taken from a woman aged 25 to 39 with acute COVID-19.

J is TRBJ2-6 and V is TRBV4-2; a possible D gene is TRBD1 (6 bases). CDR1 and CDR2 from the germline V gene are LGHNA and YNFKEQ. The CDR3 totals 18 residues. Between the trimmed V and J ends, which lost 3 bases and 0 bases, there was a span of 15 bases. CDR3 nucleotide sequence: TGTGCCAGCAGCCAGTCGCAACTAGGGGGCTCTGGGGCCAACGTCCTGACTTTC. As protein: CASSQSQLGGSGANVLTF.

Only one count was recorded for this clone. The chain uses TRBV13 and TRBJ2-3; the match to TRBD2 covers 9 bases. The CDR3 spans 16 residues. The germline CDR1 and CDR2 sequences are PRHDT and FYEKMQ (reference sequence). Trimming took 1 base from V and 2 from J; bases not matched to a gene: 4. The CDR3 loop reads CASSLVSSGATDTQYF. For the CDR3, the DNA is TGTGCCAGCAGCTTAGTTTCTAGCGGGGCCACAGATACGCAGTATTTT.

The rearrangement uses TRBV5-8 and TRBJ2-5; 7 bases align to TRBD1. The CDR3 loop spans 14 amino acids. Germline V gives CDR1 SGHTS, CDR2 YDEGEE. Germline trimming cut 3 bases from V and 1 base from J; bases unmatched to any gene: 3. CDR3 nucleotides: TGTGCCAGCAGCTGGGGACAGACCCAAGAGACCCAGTACTTC. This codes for CASSWGQTQETQYF.

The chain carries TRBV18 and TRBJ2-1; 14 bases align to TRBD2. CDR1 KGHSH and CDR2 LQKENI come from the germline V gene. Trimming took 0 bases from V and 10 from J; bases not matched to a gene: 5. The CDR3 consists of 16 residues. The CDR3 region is CASSPPGLAGDGEQFF. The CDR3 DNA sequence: TGTGCCAGCTCACCACCGGGACTAGCGGGAGATGGAGAGCAGTTCTTC.

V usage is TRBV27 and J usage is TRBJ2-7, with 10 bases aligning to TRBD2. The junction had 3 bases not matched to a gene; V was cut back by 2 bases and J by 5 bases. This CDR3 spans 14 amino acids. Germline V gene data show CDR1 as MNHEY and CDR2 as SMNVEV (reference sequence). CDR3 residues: CASSLSLAGDEQYF. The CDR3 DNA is TGTGCCAGCAGTTTAAGCCTAGCGGGAGACGAGCAGTACTTC.

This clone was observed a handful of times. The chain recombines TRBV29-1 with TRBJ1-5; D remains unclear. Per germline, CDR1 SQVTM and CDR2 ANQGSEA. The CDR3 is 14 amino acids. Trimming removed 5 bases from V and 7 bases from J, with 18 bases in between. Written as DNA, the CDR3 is TGCAGCGTTTCCGCGGACTCAGACGGGCAGCCCCAGCATTTT. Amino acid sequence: CSVSADSDGQPQHF.

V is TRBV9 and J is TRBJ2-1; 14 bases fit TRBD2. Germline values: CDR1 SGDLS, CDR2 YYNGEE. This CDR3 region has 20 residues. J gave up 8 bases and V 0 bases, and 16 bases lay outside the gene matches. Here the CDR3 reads CASSVEGTSGRWGEGDEQFF. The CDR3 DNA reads TGTGCCAGCAGCGTAGAAGGGACTAGCGGGAGATGGGGTGAAGGGGATGAGCAGTTCTTC.

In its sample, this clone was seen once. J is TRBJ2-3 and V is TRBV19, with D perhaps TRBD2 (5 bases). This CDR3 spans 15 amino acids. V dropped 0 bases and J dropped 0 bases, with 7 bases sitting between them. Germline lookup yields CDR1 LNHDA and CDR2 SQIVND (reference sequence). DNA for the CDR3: TGTGCCAGTAGTATAGATCGGGGTAGCACAGATACGCAGTATTTT. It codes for CASSIDRGSTDTQYF.

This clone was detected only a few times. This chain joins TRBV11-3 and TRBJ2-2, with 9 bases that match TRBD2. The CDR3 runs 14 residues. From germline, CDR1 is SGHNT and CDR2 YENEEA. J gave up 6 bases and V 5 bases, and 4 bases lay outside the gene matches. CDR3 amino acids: CASSISGRAGELFF. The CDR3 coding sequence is TGTGCCAGCAGCATTAGCGGGAGAGCCGGGGAGCTGTTTTTT.

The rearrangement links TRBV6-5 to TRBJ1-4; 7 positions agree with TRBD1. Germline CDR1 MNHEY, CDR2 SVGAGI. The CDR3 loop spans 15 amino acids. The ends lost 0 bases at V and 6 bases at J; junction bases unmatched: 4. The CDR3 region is CASSYSGTDDEKLFF. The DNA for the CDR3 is TGTGCCAGCAGTTACTCTGGGACAGATGATGAAAAACTGTTTTTT.

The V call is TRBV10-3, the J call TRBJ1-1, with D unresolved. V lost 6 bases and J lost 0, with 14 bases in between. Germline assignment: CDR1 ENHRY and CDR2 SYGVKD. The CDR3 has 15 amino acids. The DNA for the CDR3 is TGTGCCATCAGCTACACCGCGGATATGAACACTGAAGCTTTCTTT. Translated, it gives CAISYTADMNTEAFF.

CDR3 bases: TGTGCCAGCAGTAGAACCAGGGGGTTCGGCACTGAAGCTTTCTTT. Its protein is CASSRTRGFGTEAFF. This chain joins TRBV27 and TRBJ1-1, with 7 positions matching TRBD1. V shed 5 bases, J shed 4 bases, and the junction held 10 bases outside the gene matches. Germline CDR1 MNHEY, CDR2 SMNVEV (reference sequence). The CDR3 is 15 residues long.

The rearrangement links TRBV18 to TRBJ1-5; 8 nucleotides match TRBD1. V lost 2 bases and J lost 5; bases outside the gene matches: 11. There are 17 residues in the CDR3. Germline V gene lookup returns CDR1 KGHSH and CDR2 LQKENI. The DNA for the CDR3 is TGTGCCAGCTCACCAGCGACAGGGGCATACAGGGATCAGCCCCAGCATTTT. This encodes CASSPATGAYRDQPQHF.

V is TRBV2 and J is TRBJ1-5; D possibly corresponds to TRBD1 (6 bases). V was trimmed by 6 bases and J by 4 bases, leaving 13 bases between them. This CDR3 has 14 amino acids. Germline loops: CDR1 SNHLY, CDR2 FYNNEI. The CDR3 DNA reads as TGTGCCAGCAGCCGACAGGTTTGGAATCAGCCCCAGCATTTT. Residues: CASSRQVWNQPQHF.

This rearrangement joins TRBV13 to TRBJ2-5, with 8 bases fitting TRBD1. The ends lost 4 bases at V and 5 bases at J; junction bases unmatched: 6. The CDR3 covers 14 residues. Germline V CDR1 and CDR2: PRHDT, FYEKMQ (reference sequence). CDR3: CASSSPRGLETQYF. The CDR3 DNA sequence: TGTGCCAGCAGCTCCCCCAGGGGGCTGGAGACCCAGTACTTC.

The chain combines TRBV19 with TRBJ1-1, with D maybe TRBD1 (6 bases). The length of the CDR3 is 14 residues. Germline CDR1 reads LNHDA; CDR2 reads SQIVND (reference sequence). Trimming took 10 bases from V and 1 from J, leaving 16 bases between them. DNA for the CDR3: TGTGCCACCACTCCCGGGACACGGAACACTGAAGCTTTCTTT. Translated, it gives CATTPGTRNTEAFF.

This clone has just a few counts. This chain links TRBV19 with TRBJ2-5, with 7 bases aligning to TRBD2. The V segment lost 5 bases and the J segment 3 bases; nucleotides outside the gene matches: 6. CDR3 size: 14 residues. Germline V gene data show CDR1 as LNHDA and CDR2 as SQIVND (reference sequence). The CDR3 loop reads CASSPGLVKETQYF. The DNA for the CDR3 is TGTGCCAGTAGTCCAGGACTAGTAAAAGAGACCCAGTACTTC. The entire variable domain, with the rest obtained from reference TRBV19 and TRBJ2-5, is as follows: DGGITQSPKYLFRKEGQNVTLSCEQNLNHDAMYWYRQDPGQGLRLIYYSQIVNDFQKGDIAEGYSVSREKKESFPLTVTSAQKNPTAFYLCASSPGLVKETQYFGPGTRLLVL.

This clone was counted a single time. The CDR3: CASSTGGRETQYF. CDR3 DNA sequence: TGTGCCAGCAGCACGGGGGGCAGAGAGACCCAGTACTTC. The chain uses TRBV21-1 and TRBJ2-5; the table's D call, TRBD2, was not checked against the DNA. TRBV21-1 is classified as a pseudogene. The length of the CDR3 is 13 residues.

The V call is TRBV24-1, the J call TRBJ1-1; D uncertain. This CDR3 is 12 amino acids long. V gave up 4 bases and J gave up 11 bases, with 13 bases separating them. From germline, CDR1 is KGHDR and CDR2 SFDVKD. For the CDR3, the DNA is TGTGCCACCAGTGACGTGGAGGGCCTGGCTTTCTTT. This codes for CATSDVEGLAFF.

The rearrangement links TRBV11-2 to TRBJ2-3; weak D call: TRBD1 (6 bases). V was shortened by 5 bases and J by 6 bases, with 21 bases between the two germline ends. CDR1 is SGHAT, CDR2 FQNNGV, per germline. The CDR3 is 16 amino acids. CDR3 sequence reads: CASSLQGVGNWDTQYF. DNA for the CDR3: TGTGCCAGCAGCCTACAGGGAGTAGGCAATTGGGATACGCAGTATTTT.

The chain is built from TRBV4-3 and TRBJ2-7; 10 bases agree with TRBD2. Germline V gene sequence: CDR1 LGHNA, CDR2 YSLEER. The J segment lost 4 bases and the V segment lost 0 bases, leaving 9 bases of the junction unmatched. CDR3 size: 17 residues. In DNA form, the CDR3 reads TGCGCCAGCAGCCAAGACTGGACTAGCGGATACCATTACGAGCAGTACTTC. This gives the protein CASSQDWTSGYHYEQYF.

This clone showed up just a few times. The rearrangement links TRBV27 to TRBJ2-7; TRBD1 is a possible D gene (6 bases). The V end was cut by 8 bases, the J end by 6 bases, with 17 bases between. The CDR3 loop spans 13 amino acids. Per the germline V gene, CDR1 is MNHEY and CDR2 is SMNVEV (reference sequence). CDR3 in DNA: TGTGCCAGCCGACGGGACCAGGGGTCCGAGCAGTACTTC. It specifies CASRRDQGSEQYF.

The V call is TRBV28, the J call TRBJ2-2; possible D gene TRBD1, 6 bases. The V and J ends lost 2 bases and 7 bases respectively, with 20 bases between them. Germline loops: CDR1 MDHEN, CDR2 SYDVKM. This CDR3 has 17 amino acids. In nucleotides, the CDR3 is TGTGCCAGCAGTTTAACCACAGGGTCCACCCGGGGCGGGGAGCTGTTTTTT. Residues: CASSLTTGSTRGGELFF.

The CDR3 loop is CASSPQGGSDTGELFF. DNA of the CDR3: TGTGCCAGTAGTCCCCAGGGAGGGTCGGACACCGGGGAGCTGTTTTTT. The chain recombines TRBV19 with TRBJ2-2; 7 bases fit TRBD2. From germline, CDR1 is LNHDA and CDR2 SQIVND (reference sequence). V lost 5 bases and J lost 3; bases outside the gene matches: 9. The CDR3 is made up of 16 amino acids.

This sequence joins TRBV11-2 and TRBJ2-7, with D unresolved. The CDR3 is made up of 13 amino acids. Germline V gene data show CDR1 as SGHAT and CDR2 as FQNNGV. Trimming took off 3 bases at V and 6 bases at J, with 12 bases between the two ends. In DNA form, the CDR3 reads TGTGCCAGCAGCTTCGCCCCCCCGGGCGAGCAGTACTTC. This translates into CASSFAPPGEQYF.

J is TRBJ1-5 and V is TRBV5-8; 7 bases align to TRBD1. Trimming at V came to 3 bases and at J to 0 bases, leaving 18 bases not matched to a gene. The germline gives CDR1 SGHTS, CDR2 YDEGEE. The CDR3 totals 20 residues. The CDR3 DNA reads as TGTGCCAGCAGCTCACCCGAAACACCGGGACAGATATATAGCAATCAGCCCCAGCATTTT. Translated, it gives CASSSPETPGQIYSNQPQHF.

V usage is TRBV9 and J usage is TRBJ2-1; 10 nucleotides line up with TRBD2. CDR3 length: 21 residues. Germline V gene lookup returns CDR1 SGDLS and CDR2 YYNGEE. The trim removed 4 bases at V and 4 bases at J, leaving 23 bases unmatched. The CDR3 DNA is TGTGCCAGCAGCTCCCAGGGGTCCCGAGCGGGAGGGCCTCGAGAGTACAATGAGCAGTTCTTC. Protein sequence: CASSSQGSRAGGPREYNEQFF. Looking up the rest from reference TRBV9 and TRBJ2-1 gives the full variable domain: DSGVTQTPKHLITATGQRVTLRCSPRSGDLSVYWYQQSLDQGLQFLIQYYNGEERAKGNILERFSAQQFPDLHSELNLSSLELGDSALYFCASSSQGSRAGGPREYNEQFFGPGTRLTVL.

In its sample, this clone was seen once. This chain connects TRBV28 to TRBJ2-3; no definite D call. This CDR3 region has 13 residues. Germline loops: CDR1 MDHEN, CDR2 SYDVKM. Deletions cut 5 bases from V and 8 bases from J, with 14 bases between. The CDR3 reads CASSLDYLVTQYF. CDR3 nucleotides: TGTGCCAGCAGTCTAGATTATTTGGTTACGCAGTATTTT.

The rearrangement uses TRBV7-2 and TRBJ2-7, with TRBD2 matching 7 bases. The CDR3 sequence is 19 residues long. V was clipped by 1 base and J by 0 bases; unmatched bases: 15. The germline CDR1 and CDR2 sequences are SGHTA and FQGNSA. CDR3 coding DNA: TGTGCCAGCAGCTTAGTTTCTATTGCGGCTAGCGGAGCCTCCTACGAGCAGTACTTC. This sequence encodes CASSLVSIAASGASYEQYF.

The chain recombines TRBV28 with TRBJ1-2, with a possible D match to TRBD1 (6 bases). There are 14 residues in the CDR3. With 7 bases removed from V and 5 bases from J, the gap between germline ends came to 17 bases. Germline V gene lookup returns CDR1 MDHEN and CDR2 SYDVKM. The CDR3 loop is CASTQGQTLYGYTF. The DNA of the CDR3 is TGTGCCAGCACCCAGGGGCAGACGTTATATGGCTACACCTTC.

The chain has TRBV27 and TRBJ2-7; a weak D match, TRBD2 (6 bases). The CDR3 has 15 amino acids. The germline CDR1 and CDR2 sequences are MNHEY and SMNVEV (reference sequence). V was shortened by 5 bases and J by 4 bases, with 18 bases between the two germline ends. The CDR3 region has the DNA TGTGCCAGCAGTACTATGACTAGAAAGGGTTACGAGCAGTACTTC. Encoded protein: CASSTMTRKGYEQYF.